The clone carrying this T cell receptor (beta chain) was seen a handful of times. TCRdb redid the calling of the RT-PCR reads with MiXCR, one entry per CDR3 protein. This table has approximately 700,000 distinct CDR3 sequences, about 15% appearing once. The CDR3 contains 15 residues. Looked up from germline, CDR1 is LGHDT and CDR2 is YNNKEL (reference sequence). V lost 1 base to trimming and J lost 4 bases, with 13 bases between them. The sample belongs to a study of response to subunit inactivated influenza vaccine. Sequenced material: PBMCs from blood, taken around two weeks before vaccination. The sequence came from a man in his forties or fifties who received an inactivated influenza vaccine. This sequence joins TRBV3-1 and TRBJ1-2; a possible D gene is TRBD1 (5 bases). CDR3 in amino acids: CASSQAGAAAYGYTF. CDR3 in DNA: TGTGCCAGCAGCCAAGCTGGGGCAGCAGCCTATGGCTACACCTTC. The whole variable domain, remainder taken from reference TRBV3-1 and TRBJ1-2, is DTAVSQTPKYLVTQMGNDKSIKCEQNLGHDTMYWYKQDSKKFLKIMFSYNNKELIINETVPNRFSPKSPDKAHLNLHINSLELGDSAVYFCASSQAGAAAYGYTFGSGTRLTVV.